The sequence of this T cell receptor beta chain was determined in a study of blood T cell repertoires in COVID-19. Study at large: Sample material is recorded as cDNA or gDNA derived from T cells, B-cell-depleted T cells, or PBMCs.

Repertoires were generated with immunoSEQ multiplex PCR, while TCRdb's copy carries only in-frame clones and drops some. The sample has 250,000 or so clones; approximately 87% are singletons. This clone was counted a few times. Looked up from germline, CDR1 is LGHNA and CDR2 is YNFKEQ. Trimming pared 1 base from V and 5 bases from J, leaving 8 bases between. This CDR3 comprises 14 residues. The J gene is TRBJ1-4, the V gene TRBV4-2; no firm D call. The clonotype comes from a man in his sixties with acute or convalescent COVID-19. The sample consisted of peripheral blood. In nucleotides, the CDR3 is TGTGCCAGCAGCCAAGGTCCACAGAATGAAAAACTGTTTTTT. Residues: CASSQGPQNEKLFF.